This entry describes one TCR beta chain. It has no known antigen specificity. No quality values exist for individual bases; no much larger clone is one base distant. Libraries of naive CD8 T cells were built from around 18,000 to 910,000 sorted cells, with 10%, 30% or 50% of the purified RNA used. Naive CD8 T cells, defined as CD8+CD4-CCR7+CD45RA+, were FACS-sorted into RLT Plus buffer on a BD FACSAria II. Nine to eleven TCR copies' worth of Jurkat RNA were spiked into about 20,000-1,000,000 naive CD8 T cell samples to test detection sensitivity. Enrichment of CD8 T cells was done with RosetteSep CD8+ T Cell Enrichment Cocktail plus Ficoll-Paque, and ACK red cell lysis came afterward. The library was made by PCR. TCRdb records NextSeq 500 as the sequencer. Bulk TCR libraries were prepared as previously described, using TCR primers listed in Table S5. Total RNA was purified with the Qiagen AllPrep DNA/RNA kit. Before analysis, reads from multiple sequencing runs of one library were combined. In the paper's pipeline: Reads were retained only if the reads had an exact TCR constant sequence, and the retained reads were trimmed to 150 nt and grouped according to their 12-nt molecular barcodes. Reads inside each barcode group were sub-clustered using a 15% Levenshtein threshold, and a quality-weighted consensus sequence was constructed for each RNA molecule. Non-functional sequences were filtered out, along with any lower-count sequence sitting one edit away from another sequence. Based on fitting two negative binomial distributions, any barcode sub-cluster with under 20% of the maximum read count was discarded. TCRdb's own reprocessing of the public reads used fastp at Q25 and MiXCR and kept productive beta chains. Rows with a matching CDR3 protein are joined into one entry that keeps the most common DNA and genes. The V and J calls, along with clone size, are taken from TCRdb and not from the paper's own processing. The table for this sample lists around 300,000 distinct CDR3 sequences; roughly 24% of them were counted only once. The ten largest clones capture roughly 0.7% of the sample.

Trimmed from V: 1 base; trimmed from J: 3 bases; junction bases lacking a gene match: 6. The germline V gene sets CDR1 to SGHDT and CDR2 to YYEEEE. Its CDR3 holds 16 amino acids, cysteine through phenylalanine. Left in the record is the CDR3 DNA by itself, 48 bases read in frame from the first base. The data originate from a study of molecular identifiers for immune sequencing clone quantification (dated by TCRdb to about 2018). Study-level background: For a replicate experiment, RNA from around 18,000 or 91,000 naive CD8 T cells was divided into five aliquots, and four of the five aliquots were sequenced. This methods study used CD8 T cells to benchmark TCR RNA copy counting and molecular-identifier clustering-based TCR repertoire sequencing (MIDCIRS).

Paper-wide results and their limitations: Naive libraries contained spiked-in Jurkat TCR RNA (approximately nine copies' worth), which is not part of the donor repertoire. Approximately 3 recovered TCR RNA copies per cell were obtained by modeling, versus about 10 by digital PCR, implying a capture efficiency of about 30%. Identical TCR molecules sharing a barcode could cause highly expanded clone sizes to be underestimated. Spiked-in Jurkat TCR RNA equivalent to a single cell was reported to be detectable even among 800,000 to 1,000,000 naive CD8 T cells. In CMV-specific effector cells, clones with more than 20 RNA copies accounted for over 97% of molecules, whereas in naive cells such clones accounted for under 1%. Without barcode sub-clustering, chimeric consensus sequences inflated TCR diversity; chimeras reached as high as 47%.

This TCR was sampled from a human donor in good health. Some libraries in this study had Jurkat cell RNA spiked in. The rearrangement joined TRBV5-6 to TRBJ1-5, and 8 bases in between align with TRBD1. Input material: naive CD8+ T cells from blood, with Jurkat cell RNA spiked in. The cell subset or site label, read with the paper, signifies: FACS-sorted CD8+CD4-CCR7+CD45RA+ naive T cells. At the DNA level, the sequence is TGTGCCAGCAGCTTGTACCGACAGGGGCCCAATCAGCCCCAGCATTTT. This encodes CASSLYRQGPNQPQHF.